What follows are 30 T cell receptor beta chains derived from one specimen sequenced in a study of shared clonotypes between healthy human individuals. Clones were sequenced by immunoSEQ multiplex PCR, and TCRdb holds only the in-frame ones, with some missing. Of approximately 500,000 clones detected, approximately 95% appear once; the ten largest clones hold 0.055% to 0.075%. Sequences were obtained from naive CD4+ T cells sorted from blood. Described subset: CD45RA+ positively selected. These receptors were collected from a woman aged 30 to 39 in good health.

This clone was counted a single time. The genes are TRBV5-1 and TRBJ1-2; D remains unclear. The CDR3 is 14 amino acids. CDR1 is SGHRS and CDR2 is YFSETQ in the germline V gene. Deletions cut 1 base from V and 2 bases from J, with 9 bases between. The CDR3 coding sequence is TGCGCCAGCAGCTTGAGGGCAGAGAACTATGGCTACACCTTC. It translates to CASSLRAENYGYTF.

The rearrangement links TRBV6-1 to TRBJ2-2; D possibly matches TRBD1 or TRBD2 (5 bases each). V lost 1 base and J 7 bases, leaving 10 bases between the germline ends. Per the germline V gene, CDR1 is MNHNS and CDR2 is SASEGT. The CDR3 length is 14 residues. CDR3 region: CASSEVGTDGELFF. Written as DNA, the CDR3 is TGTGCCAGCAGTGAAGTAGGGACGGACGGGGAGCTGTTTTTT.

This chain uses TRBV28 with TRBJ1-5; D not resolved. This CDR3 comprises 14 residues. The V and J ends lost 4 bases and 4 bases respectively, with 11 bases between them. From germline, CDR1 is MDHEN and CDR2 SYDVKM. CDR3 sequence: CASSSTQGNQPQHF. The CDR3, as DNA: TGTGCCAGCAGTTCTACACAAGGGAATCAGCCCCAGCATTTT.

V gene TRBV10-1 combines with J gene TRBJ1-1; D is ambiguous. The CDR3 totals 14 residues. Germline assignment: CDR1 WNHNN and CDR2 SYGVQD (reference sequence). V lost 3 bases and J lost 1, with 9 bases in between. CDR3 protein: CASSDSAKNTEAFF. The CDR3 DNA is TGCGCCAGCAGTGATTCGGCTAAGAACACTGAAGCTTTCTTT.

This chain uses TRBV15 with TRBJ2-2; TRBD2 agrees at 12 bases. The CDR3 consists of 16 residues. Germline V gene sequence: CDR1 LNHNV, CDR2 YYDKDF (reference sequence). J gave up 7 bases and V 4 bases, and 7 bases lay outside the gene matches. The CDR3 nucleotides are TGTGCCACCAGCAACAGACTAGCGGGAGCTTTCGGGGAGCTGTTTTTT. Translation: CATSNRLAGAFGELFF.

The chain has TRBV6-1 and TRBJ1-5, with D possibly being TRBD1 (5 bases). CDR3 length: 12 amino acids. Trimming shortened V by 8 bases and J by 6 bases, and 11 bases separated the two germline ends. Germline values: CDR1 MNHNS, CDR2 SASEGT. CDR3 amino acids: CASVGDVQPQHF. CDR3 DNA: TGTGCCAGCGTAGGGGATGTTCAGCCCCAGCATTTT.

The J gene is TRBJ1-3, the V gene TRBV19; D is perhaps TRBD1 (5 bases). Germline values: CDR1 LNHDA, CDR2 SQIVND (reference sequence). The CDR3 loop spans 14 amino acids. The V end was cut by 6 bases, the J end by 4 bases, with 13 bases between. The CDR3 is CASRGEGRGNTIYF. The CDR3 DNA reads TGTGCCAGTAGAGGCGAGGGGAGGGGAAACACCATATATTTT.

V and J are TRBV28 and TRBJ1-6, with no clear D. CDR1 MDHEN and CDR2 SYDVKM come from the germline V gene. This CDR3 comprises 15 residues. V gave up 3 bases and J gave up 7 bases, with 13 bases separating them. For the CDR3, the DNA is TGTGCCAGCAGTTTTTATCGCGCGGGGAATTCACCCCTCCACTTT. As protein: CASSFYRAGNSPLHF.

In DNA, the CDR3 is TGCGCCAGCAGCCCAGGGTACACTGAAGCTTTCTTT. It codes for CASSPGYTEAFF. The chain couples TRBV4-1 to TRBJ1-1; a weak D match, TRBD1 (5 bases). V lost 4 bases and J 3 bases, leaving 6 bases between the germline ends. The CDR3 runs to 12 residues. Germline V gives CDR1 MGHRA, CDR2 YSYEKL.

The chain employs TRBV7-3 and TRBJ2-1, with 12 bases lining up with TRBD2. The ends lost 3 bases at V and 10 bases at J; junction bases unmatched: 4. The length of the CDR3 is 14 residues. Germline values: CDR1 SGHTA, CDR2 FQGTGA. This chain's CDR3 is CASSLWLAGGEQFF. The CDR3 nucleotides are TGTGCCAGCAGCTTGTGGCTAGCGGGAGGGGAGCAGTTCTTC.

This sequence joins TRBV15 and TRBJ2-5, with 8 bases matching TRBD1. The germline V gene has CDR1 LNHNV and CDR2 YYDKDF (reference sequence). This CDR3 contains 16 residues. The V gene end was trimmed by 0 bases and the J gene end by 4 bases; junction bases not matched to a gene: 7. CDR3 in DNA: TGTGCCACCAGCAGAGATCTCGGGACAGGCTTAGAGACCCAGTACTTC. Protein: CATSRDLGTGLETQYF.

CDR3 region: CASSPRSSLAREQFF. The CDR3 nucleotides are TGTGCCAGCTCACCACGGAGTTCCCTAGCTCGGGAGCAGTTCTTC. The gene calls are TRBV18 and TRBJ2-1, with D possibly matching TRBD2 (5 bases). Trimming removed 1 base at V and 10 bases at J, with 17 bases between. CDR1 and CDR2 (germline): KGHSH, LQKENI. The CDR3 has 15 residues.

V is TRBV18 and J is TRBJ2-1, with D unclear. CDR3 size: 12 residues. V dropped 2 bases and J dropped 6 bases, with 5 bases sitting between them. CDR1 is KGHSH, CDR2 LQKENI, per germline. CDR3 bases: TGTGCCAGCTCACCAGCCTTCAATGAGCAGTTCTTC. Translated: CASSPAFNEQFF. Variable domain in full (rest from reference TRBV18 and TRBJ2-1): NAGVMQNPRHLVRRRGQEARLRCSPMKGHSHVYWYRQLPEEGLKFMVYLQKENIIDESGMPKERFSAEFPKEGPSILRIQQVVRGDSAAYFCASSPAFNEQFFGPGTRLTVL.

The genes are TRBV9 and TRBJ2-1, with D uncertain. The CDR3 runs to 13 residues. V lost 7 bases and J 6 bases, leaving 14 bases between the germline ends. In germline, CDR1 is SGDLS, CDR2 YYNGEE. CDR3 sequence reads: CASGPSGLNEQFF. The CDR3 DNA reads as TGTGCCAGCGGGCCTAGTGGGCTCAATGAGCAGTTCTTC.

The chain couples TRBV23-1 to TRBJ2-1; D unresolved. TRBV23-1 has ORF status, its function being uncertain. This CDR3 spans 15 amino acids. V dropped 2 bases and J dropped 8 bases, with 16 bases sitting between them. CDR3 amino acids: CASSQRVGRVDEQFF. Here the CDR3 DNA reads TGCGCCAGCAGTCAACGGGTCGGCAGAGTCGATGAGCAGTTCTTC.

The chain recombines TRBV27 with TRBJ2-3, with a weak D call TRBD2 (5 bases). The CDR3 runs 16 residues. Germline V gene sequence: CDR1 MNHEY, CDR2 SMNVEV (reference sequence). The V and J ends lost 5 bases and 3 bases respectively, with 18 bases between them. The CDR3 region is CASSTPSRDGTDTQYF. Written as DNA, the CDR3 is TGTGCCAGCAGTACACCCTCACGGGATGGTACAGATACGCAGTATTTT.

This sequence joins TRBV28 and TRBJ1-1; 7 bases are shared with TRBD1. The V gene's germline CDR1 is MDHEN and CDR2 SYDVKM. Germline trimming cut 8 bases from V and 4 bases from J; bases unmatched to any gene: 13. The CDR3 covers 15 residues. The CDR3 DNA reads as TGTGCCAGCCGGACAGGACCCCAACCGAGCACTGAAGCTTTCTTT. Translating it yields CASRTGPQPSTEAFF.

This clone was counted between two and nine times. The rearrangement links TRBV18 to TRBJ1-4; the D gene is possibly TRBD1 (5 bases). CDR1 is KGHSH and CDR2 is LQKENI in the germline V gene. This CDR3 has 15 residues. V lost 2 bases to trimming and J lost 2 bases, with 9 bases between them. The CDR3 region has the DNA TGTGCCAGCTCACCAGTCGGGGGGACTAATGAAAAACTGTTTTTT. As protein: CASSPVGGTNEKLFF.

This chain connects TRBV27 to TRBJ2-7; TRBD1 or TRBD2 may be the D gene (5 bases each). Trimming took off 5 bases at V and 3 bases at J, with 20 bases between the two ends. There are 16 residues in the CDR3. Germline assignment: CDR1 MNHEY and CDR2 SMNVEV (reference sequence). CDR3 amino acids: CASSLSSTGTIYEQYF. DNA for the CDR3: TGTGCCAGCAGTCTAAGCTCAACCGGGACCATCTACGAGCAGTACTTC.

The CDR3 DNA is TGTGCCAGCAGTGGCTTAGCGACCCTCACAGATACGCAGTATTTT. Its translation is CASSGLATLTDTQYF. The rearrangement joins TRBV2 to TRBJ2-3, with D perhaps matching TRBD2 (5 bases). V was cut by 4 bases and J by 2 bases, with 13 bases left in between. Germline CDR1 and CDR2: SNHLY and FYNNEI. The CDR3 runs 15 residues.

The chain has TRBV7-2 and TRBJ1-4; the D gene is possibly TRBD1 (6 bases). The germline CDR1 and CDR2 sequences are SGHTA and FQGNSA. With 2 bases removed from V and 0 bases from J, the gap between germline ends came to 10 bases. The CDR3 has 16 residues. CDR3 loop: CASSLNGQPTNEKLFF. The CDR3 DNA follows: TGTGCCAGCAGCTTAAATGGACAGCCAACTAATGAAAAACTGTTTTTT. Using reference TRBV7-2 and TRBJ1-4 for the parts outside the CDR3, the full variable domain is GAGVSQSPSNKVTEKGKDVELRCDPISGHTALYWYRQSLGQGLEFLIYFQGNSAPDKSGLPSDRFSAERTGGSVSTLTIQRTQQEDSAVYLCASSLNGQPTNEKLFFGSGTQLSVL.

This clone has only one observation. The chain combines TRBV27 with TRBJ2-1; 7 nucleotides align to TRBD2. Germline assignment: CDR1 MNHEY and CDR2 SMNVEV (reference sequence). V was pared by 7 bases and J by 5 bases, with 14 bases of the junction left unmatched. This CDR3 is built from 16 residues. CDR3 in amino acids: CASTSKGGALDNEQFF. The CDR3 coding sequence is TGTGCCAGCACCTCCAAGGGAGGGGCTTTGGACAATGAGCAGTTCTTC.

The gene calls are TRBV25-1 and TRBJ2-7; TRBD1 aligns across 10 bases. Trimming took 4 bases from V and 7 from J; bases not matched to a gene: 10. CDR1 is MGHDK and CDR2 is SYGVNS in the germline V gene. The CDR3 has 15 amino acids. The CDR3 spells CASSVSGTGAKEQYF. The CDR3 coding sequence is TGTGCCAGCAGTGTATCCGGGACAGGGGCCAAAGAGCAGTACTTC.

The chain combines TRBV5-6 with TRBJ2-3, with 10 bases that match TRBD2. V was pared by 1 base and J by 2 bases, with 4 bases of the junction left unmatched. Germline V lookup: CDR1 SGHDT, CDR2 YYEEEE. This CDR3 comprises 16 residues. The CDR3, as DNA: TGTGCCAGCAGCTTGCTAGCGGGAGAGAACACAGATACGCAGTATTTT. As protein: CASSLLAGENTDTQYF.

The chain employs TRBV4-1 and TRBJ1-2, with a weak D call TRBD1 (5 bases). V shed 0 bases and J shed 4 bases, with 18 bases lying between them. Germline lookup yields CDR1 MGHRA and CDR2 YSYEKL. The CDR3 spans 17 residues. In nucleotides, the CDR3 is TGCGCCAGCAGCCAAGATGGTAGGGGTGGAGTTCCCTATGGCTACACCTTC. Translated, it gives CASSQDGRGGVPYGYTF.

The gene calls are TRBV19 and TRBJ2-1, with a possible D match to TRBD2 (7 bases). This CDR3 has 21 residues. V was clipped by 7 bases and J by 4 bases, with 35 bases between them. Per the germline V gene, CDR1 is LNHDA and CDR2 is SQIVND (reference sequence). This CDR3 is CASMGGLGTSAAELMYNEQFF. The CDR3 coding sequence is TGTGCCAGTATGGGGGGGCTTGGCACTAGCGCCGCCGAACTGATGTACAATGAGCAGTTCTTC.

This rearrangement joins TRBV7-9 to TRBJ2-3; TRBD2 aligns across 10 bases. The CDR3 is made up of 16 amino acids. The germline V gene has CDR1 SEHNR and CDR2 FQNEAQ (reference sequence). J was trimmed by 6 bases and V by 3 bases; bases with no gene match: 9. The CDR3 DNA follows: TGTGCCAGCAGCTTGGTTCAGCGGGAGGGCCACGATACGCAGTATTTT. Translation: CASSLVQREGHDTQYF.

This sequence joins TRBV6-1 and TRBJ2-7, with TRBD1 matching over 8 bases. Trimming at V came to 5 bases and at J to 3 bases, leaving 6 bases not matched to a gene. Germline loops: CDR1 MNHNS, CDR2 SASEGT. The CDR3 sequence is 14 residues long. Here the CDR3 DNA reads TGTGCCAGCAGTTCCCGGACAGGGATCTACGAGCAGTACTTC. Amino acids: CASSSRTGIYEQYF.

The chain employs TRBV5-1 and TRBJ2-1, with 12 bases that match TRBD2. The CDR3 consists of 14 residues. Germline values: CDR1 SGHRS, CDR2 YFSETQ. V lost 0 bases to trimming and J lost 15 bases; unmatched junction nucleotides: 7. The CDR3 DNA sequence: TGCGCCAGCAGCTTGGATCTAGCGGGAGGGCCTCTGTTCTTC. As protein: CASSLDLAGGPLFF.

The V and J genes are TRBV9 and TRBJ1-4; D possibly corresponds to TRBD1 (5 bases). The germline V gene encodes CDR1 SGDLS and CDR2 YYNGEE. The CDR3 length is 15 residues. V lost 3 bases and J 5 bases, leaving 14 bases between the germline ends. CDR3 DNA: TGTGCCAGCAGCGCAAGAGGGACTAGCAATGAAAAACTGTTTTTT. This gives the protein CASSARGTSNEKLFF.